Below, one T cell receptor (beta chain) is given with its context. Random hexamers were used to reverse transcribe about 0.5 to 1 ug of RNA. TCRdb re-called the immunoSEQ multiplex PCR reads with MiXCR, one entry per CDR3 protein. Of about 150,000 distinct CDR3 sequences listed, 90% to 96% are singletons. Deletions cut 3 bases from V and 5 bases from J, with 13 bases between. From germline, CDR1 is LGHDT and CDR2 YNNKEL (reference sequence). This CDR3 spans 14 amino acids. This record belongs to a study of CD8 T cells in Susac syndrome. The rearrangement uses TRBV3-1 and TRBJ2-5; D is perhaps TRBD1 (5 bases). Sequencing was performed on CD4+ T cells from PBMCs. The clonotype originates from a human donor with Susac syndrome. The CDR3 DNA sequence: TGTGCCAGCAGCCATCTAGGGGCTTGGGAGACCCAGTACTTC. Protein product: CASSHLGAWETQYF.